These 20 T cell receptor beta chains came from one sample sequenced in a study of PD-1 blockade in classical Hodgkin lymphoma. The repertoire was sequenced with immunoSEQ multiplex PCR; TCRdb's copy has only in-frame clones and lacks some. This sample carries approximately 52,000 clones, around 67% of them seen once, and the ten largest clones take more than 12%. Each patient relapsed following autologous stem cell transplantation, and prior brentuximab vedotin exposure differed. Material: peripheral blood mononuclear cells (PBMCs), obtained before the second cycle of nivolumab. These receptor sequences come from a human donor with classical Hodgkin lymphoma.

The chain combines TRBV19 with TRBJ2-5; a possible D gene is TRBD2 (6 bases). The CDR3 is 13 amino acids. V lost 9 bases to trimming and J lost 6 bases, with 17 bases between them. Germline V lookup: CDR1 LNHDA, CDR2 SQIVND (reference sequence). The CDR3 reads CASQGGGRKTQYF. The CDR3 DNA reads TGTGCCAGCCAGGGTGGGGGGAGAAAGACCCAGTACTTC.

The V and J genes are TRBV5-1 and TRBJ1-1; TRBD1 matches at 10 bases. CDR1 and CDR2 from the germline V gene are SGHRS and YFSETQ. The CDR3 spans 15 residues. V shed 0 bases, J shed 7 bases, and the junction held 6 bases outside the gene matches. CDR3 protein: CASSLATGGGIEAFF. As DNA, the CDR3 is TGCGCCAGCAGCTTGGCGACAGGGGGCGGGATTGAAGCTTTCTTT.

The chain uses TRBV4-2 and TRBJ2-3; 10 bases align to TRBD2. The CDR3 is made up of 15 amino acids. The V segment lost 4 bases and the J segment 2 bases; nucleotides outside the gene matches: 3. Per the germline V gene, CDR1 is LGHNA and CDR2 is YNFKEQ. CDR3 sequence reads: CASSPGTSVTDTQYF. The CDR3 DNA reads as TGTGCCAGCAGCCCTGGGACTAGCGTCACAGATACGCAGTATTTT.

J is TRBJ2-5 and V is TRBV28, with D tentatively TRBD2 (7 bases). The DNA end favors TRBJ2-7, so the J call may be wrong. Germline assignment: CDR1 MDHEN and CDR2 SYDVKM. CDR3 size: 14 residues. This CDR3 reads CATQEGEGLPEQYF. The CDR3, as DNA: TGTGCCACCCAAGAGGGGGAGGGCCTCCCCGAGCAGTACTTC.

The chain couples TRBV27 to TRBJ2-7, with 7 bases aligning to TRBD1. V shed 5 bases and J 0 bases; nucleotides not matched to a gene: 7. The germline gives CDR1 MNHEY, CDR2 SMNVEV (reference sequence). CDR3 length equals 15 residues. CDR3 protein: CASSPQDRLSYEQYF. CDR3 coding DNA: TGTGCCAGCAGTCCGCAGGACAGGCTCTCCTACGAGCAGTACTTC.

V usage is TRBV6-1 and J usage is TRBJ1-5; D remains unclear. Germline V lookup: CDR1 MNHNS, CDR2 SASEGT. The V end lost 1 base, the J end lost 5 bases, and 3 bases lay between the germline ends. CDR3 length: 12 amino acids. CDR3 sequence reads: CASSEGHQPQHF. CDR3 in DNA: TGTGCCAGCAGTGAAGGTCATCAGCCCCAGCATTTT.

This clone has a count of ten or more. This chain joins TRBV10-3 and TRBJ1-3; 9 bases fit TRBD1. Germline CDR1 ENHRY, CDR2 SYGVKD. This CDR3 is built from 17 residues. V lost 0 bases and J lost 0; bases outside the gene matches: 3. CDR3 region: CAISESTGGSSGNTIYF. The CDR3 DNA reads TGTGCCATCAGTGAGTCGACAGGGGGGAGCTCTGGAAACACCATATATTTT.

This chain links TRBV19 with TRBJ1-1; maybe TRBD1 (5 bases). Germline CDR1 LNHDA, CDR2 SQIVND (reference sequence). The germline V and J ends were trimmed by 1 base and 4 bases, with 7 bases remaining between them. This CDR3 contains 13 residues. The CDR3 spells CASSIGQFTEAFF. CDR3 nucleotide sequence: TGTGCCAGTAGTATAGGACAGTTCACTGAAGCTTTCTTT.

The chain is built from TRBV6-4 and TRBJ2-2; D is undetermined. Germline lookup yields CDR1 MRHNA and CDR2 SNTAGT. CDR3 length: 15 amino acids. The V and J ends lost 8 bases and 0 bases respectively, with 13 bases between them. CDR3 sequence (DNA): TGTGCCAGCCGAAGCGACCCCCCGAACACCGGGGAGCTGTTTTTT. Translated, it gives CASRSDPPNTGELFF.

The rearrangement uses TRBV7-9 and TRBJ1-6; TRBD1 matches 9 bases. V dropped 4 bases and J dropped 6; count of bases not matched to a gene: 10. Germline V gene lookup returns CDR1 SEHNR and CDR2 FQNEAQ (reference sequence). This CDR3 has 17 amino acids. The chain's CDR3 is CASSSNRDRVSNSPLHF. The CDR3 region has the DNA TGTGCCAGCAGCTCCAATCGGGACAGGGTGTCTAATTCACCCCTCCACTTT.

CDR3 DNA: TGTGCCAGCAGTCCCCGTGGCGGGGGAACTGAAGCTTTCTTT. Its translation: CASSPRGGGTEAFF. The genes are TRBV28 and TRBJ1-1; possible D gene TRBD1, 5 bases. Trimming removed 5 bases from V and 5 bases from J, with 15 bases in between. CDR1 is MDHEN, CDR2 SYDVKM, per germline. The CDR3 contains 14 residues.

This clone was observed a handful of times. The gene calls are TRBV28 and TRBJ1-2; D unresolved. V was trimmed by 8 bases and J by 1 base, leaving 14 bases between them. In germline, CDR1 is MDHEN, CDR2 SYDVKM. The CDR3 is 14 residues long. CDR3 bases: TGTGCCAGCGGCGGTCCAGTCCATAACTATGGCTACACCTTC. It yields the protein CASGGPVHNYGYTF.

This clone appeared a few times. The chain recombines TRBV11-2 with TRBJ2-5; a weak D match, TRBD1 (6 bases). CDR1 and CDR2 (germline): SGHAT, FQNNGV. The V gene lost 3 bases and the J gene lost 4 bases, with 12 bases spanning the gap. CDR3 length: 14 amino acids. The CDR3 nucleotides are TGTGCCAGCAGCTTTGACAGGCCGCCAGAGACCCAGTACTTC. It yields the protein CASSFDRPPETQYF. The complete variable domain, with remaining parts taken from reference TRBV11-2 and TRBJ2-5, reads EAGVAQSPRYKIIEKRQSVAFWCNPISGHATLYWYQQILGQGPKLLIQFQNNGVVDDSQLPKDRFSAERLKGVDSTLKIQPAKLEDSAVYLCASSFDRPPETQYFGPGTRLLVL.

The chain joins TRBV7-8 to TRBJ2-2; 13 nucleotides match TRBD2. Germline trimming cut 3 bases from V and 4 bases from J; bases unmatched to any gene: 14. The CDR3 has 20 amino acids. Germline V gene lookup returns CDR1 SGHVS and CDR2 FQNEAQ. The CDR3 spells CASSFFFVVGTSGTTGELFF. The CDR3 DNA follows: TGTGCCAGCAGCTTTTTTTTCGTCGTAGGGACTAGCGGGACCACCGGGGAGCTGTTTTTT. Full variable domain (remainder filled in from reference TRBV7-8 and TRBJ2-2): GAGVSQSPRYKVAKRGQDVALRCDPISGHVSLFWYQQALGQGPEFLTYFQNEAQLDKSGLPSDRFFAERPEGSVSTLKIQRTQQEDSAVYLCASSFFFVVGTSGTTGELFFGEGSRLTVL.

The J gene is TRBJ1-1, the V gene TRBV30; weak D call: TRBD1 (5 bases). The V end was cut by 3 bases, the J end by 1 base, with 12 bases between. The CDR3 length is 14 residues. Germline V gene lookup returns CDR1 GTSNPN and CDR2 SVGIG (reference sequence). The CDR3 bases are TGTGCCTGGAGACTCGAGACAGCGAACACTGAAGCTTTCTTT. It specifies CAWRLETANTEAFF.

This clone was seen only a few times. The rearrangement uses TRBV19 and TRBJ2-7; a weak D match, TRBD2 (5 bases). CDR1 and CDR2 (germline): LNHDA, SQIVND (reference sequence). Deletions cut 3 bases from V and 4 bases from J, with 16 bases between. The CDR3 spans 15 residues. For the CDR3, the DNA is TGTGCCAGTAGTATTGGAGAATACCCGGGGTACGAGCAGTACTTC. Protein sequence: CASSIGEYPGYEQYF. Full variable domain (rest looked up from reference TRBV19 and TRBJ2-7): DGGITQSPKYLFRKEGQNVTLSCEQNLNHDAMYWYRQDPGQGLRLIYYSQIVNDFQKGDIAEGYSVSREKKESFPLTVTSAQKNPTAFYLCASSIGEYPGYEQYFGPGTRLTVT.

The chain employs TRBV9 and TRBJ2-7; D is possibly TRBD1 (6 bases). CDR3 length: 16 residues. V lost 6 bases and J lost 6, with 25 bases in between. Looked up from germline, CDR1 is SGDLS and CDR2 is YYNGEE. Here the CDR3 reads CASNARRDTDWGEQYF. In nucleotides, the CDR3 is TGTGCCAGCAACGCCCGAAGGGACACCGATTGGGGCGAGCAGTACTTC. Combining the CDR3 with reference TRBV9 and TRBJ2-7 gives the whole variable domain DSGVTQTPKHLITATGQRVTLRCSPRSGDLSVYWYQQSLDQGLQFLIQYYNGEERAKGNILERFSAQQFPDLHSELNLSSLELGDSALYFCASNARRDTDWGEQYFGPGTRLTVT.

The chain joins TRBV23-1 to TRBJ2-5, with D perhaps TRBD1 or TRBD2 (5 bases each). TRBV23-1 is an open reading frame, and its role is uncertain. The CDR3 spans 12 residues. Trimming removed 11 bases from V and 5 bases from J, with 15 bases in between. The CDR3 sequence is CAGDLREETQYF. CDR3 in DNA: TGCGCCGGGGACCTAAGGGAGGAGACCCAGTACTTC.

J is TRBJ1-5 and V is TRBV6-6; D remains unclear. Trimming took 2 bases from V and 5 from J, leaving 4 bases between them. This CDR3 region has 12 residues. Germline V gene lookup returns CDR1 MNHNY and CDR2 SVGAGI (reference sequence). The CDR3 here is CASSYGDQPQHF. CDR3 nucleotides: TGTGCCAGCAGTTACGGGGATCAGCCCCAGCATTTT.

This chain links TRBV19 with TRBJ1-1; no firm D call. Looked up from germline, CDR1 is LNHDA and CDR2 is SQIVND (reference sequence). V lost 4 bases and J lost 0, with 6 bases in between. This CDR3 has 13 amino acids. The CDR3 nucleotides read TGTGCCAGTAGTACGGTATTGAACACTGAAGCTTTCTTT. This sequence encodes CASSTVLNTEAFF.